This T cell receptor beta chain was obtained from a study of blood T cell repertoires in COVID-19. Profiling relied on immunoSEQ multiplex PCR, and the TCRdb table lists in-frame clones only, not all of them. Of some 230,000 clones in the sample, approximately 78% are singletons; the top ten hold over 7%. Trimming shortened V by 2 bases and J by 3 bases, and 17 bases separated the two germline ends. The CDR3 covers 17 residues. Germline V gene data show CDR1 as MGHDK and CDR2 as SYGVNS. Sequences were obtained from peripheral blood. The source of this sequence is an elderly woman with COVID-19, enrolled during active disease. The rearrangement uses TRBV25-1 and TRBJ2-4; no clear D. CDR3 sequence: CASSENTITYNKNIQYF. CDR3 sequence (DNA): TGTGCCAGCAGTGAAAACACTATTACGTATAACAAAAACATTCAGTACTTC. The full variable domain, rest sourced from reference TRBV25-1 and TRBJ2-4, is EADIYQTPRYLVIGTGKKITLECSQTMGHDKMYWYQQDPGMELHLIHYSYGVNSTEKGDLSSESTVSRIRTEHFPLTLESARPSHTSQYLCASSENTITYNKNIQYFGAGTRLSVL.